This T cell receptor (beta chain) was identified in a study of T cells in Graves' hyperthyroidism and ophthalmopathy. From germline, CDR1 is SGHRS and CDR2 YFSETQ. This CDR3 region has 15 residues. Trimming removed 2 bases at V and 1 base at J, with 13 bases between. Aged 18 to 65, the patients had hyperthyroidism that was newly diagnosed and had lasted under 2 months. Fresh peripheral blood, about 10 ml of it, supplied the PBMCs. This clonotype has a count of ten or more. There were TCR beta CDR3 regions amplified from RNA transcripts. A set of HTBI primers served as the primers for a first-round RT-PCR of the TCR CDR3. TCRdb re-derived calls from the multiplex PCR reads in MiXCR, one entry per CDR3 protein. This sample has some 600,000 distinct CDR3 sequences, with about 15% found just once.

The clonotype was recovered from a woman between 25 and 40 years old with Graves' hyperthyroidism that later progressed to Graves' ophthalmopathy. The sample taken for sequencing was blood. The chain is built from TRBV5-1 and TRBJ2-7, with D uncertain. CDR3 protein: CASSFYDEVSYEQYF. The CDR3 nucleotides read TGCGCCAGCAGCTTCTACGACGAGGTATCCTACGAGCAGTACTTC.